The subject of this entry is one T cell receptor beta chain. The antigen it binds to is not known. No base qualities exist here, and no much larger clone lies one base off it. The data are from a study of vaccination and CD4 T cells after COVID-19 (dated by TCRdb to the early 2020s). A note on the overall study: The convalescent cohort comprised six males and four females, including two Hispanic individuals, seven Caucasians, two Asians and one multiracial person. Participants received two doses of either the Pfizer-BioNTech BNT162b2 vaccine (n=8) or the Moderna mRNA-1273 vaccine (n=2). Post-COVID blood samples were collected from convalescent patients a median of approximately 100 days after diagnosis, with a range of about 30 to 170 days. The cultures were stimulated with overlapping spike peptide pools from SARS-CoV-2 and from the common cold coronaviruses HCoV-NL63, HCoV-OC43 and HCoV-229E. Post-vaccine blood samples were taken a median of 72 days after the second vaccine dose, with a range of 14 to 241 days. In more than eight COVID-19 convalescent patients and a few infection-naive healthy vaccine recipients, researchers compared the spike-specific CD4+ TCR repertoire from before mRNA vaccination with the repertoire from after. Control cultures received a CEFX viral epitope pool as the positive control, an HIV-1 Nef peptide pool as the negative control, or no peptide. Study-wide conclusions, independent of this receptor: Of the vaccine-specific clones found in convalescent patients, nearly all (304 of 307) were mono-reactive for SARS-CoV-2 spike instead of being cross-reactive with common cold coronaviruses. In convalescent patients, a median roughly 83% of post-vaccine SARS-CoV-2-reactive clones were detected only after vaccination, and vaccine-specific priming was suggested by this finding. Relatively few convalescent patients were included in the study, and early timepoints after natural infection were not analyzed. An increase in the median number of SARS-CoV-2-reactive clonotypes from 20 to 25 after infection to roughly 38 after vaccination was observed, but the change was not found to be significant.

The CDR1 and CDR2 encoded by the germline V gene (reference sequence) are GTSNPN and SVGIG. V and J lose 0 bases and 4 bases, and a span of 7 bases separates them. Including cysteine and phenylalanine, the CDR3 has 13 amino acids. The read is trimmed to its CDR3 DNA, 39 bases read in frame from base 1. The library was prepared using PCR. TCR sequencing of DNA from cultured CD4+ T cells used the Oncomine TCR Beta short-read assay at the Johns Hopkins FTIC core. Genomic DNA was extracted from the cultured CD4+ T cells with the QIAamp micro DNA kit. Oncomine TCR Beta libraries from cultured CD4+ T cells were pooled using unique dual indexes and sequenced on an Illumina iSeq 100. The original pipeline was this. Non-productive sequences were removed, and CDR3s that did not start with C, did not end with F or W, or were shorter than 7 amino acids were discarded. Antigen-specific clonotypes were identified using the MANAFEST web application through comparison of peptide-stimulated wells with reference and other culture wells. To be called positive, a clone needed an FDR below 0.05, an odds ratio above 5, and a productive frequency above 0.1% in at least two of three replicate wells. Clonotypes that were significantly expanded in both SARS-CoV-2 spike wells and at least one common cold coronavirus spike condition were defined as cross-reactive. Similarity between CDR3 sequences was evaluated in R version 3.6.1 using Levenshtein distances (stringdist) and unrooted phylogenetic trees (ape). Starting from the raw public reads, TCRdb applied fastp trimming at Q25, assembled clones with MiXCR and retained in-frame beta chains. Identical CDR3 protein sequences are pooled into one entry, listed with their most common genes and DNA. The authors' filters were not applied to this entry. A total of roughly 20,000 distinct CDR3 sequences appear in this sample, around 62% of them only once. 20% to 25% of the sample rests with the top ten.

Taken with the paper, the label for treatment or condition translates to: roughly 10-day PBMC culture with coronavirus spike peptide pools or control peptides (ViraFEST assay). The ViraFEST assay was used in the study, in which antigen-specific T cells were expanded with peptide pools and expanded clonotypes were subsequently identified by TCR sequencing. Negative nucleocapsid antibody tests taken both before and after vaccination confirmed that the healthy vaccine recipients had no prior SARS-CoV-2 infection. Each well held about 1.8 million PBMCs cultured with around 10 ug/ml peptide pools in IMDM containing 5% human AB serum and 8 to 10 IU/ml IL-2. On days 3 and 7, half of the culture medium was replaced with fresh IL-2-containing medium. Once the cells had been in culture for around nine days, the EasySep CD4+ T cell isolation kit was used to isolate CD4+ T cells by negative selection. Ficoll-Paque Plus gradient centrifugation was used to isolate PBMCs from whole blood, and the isolated PBMCs were then either used fresh or cryopreserved at -140C. Each culture condition was generally run in triplicate wells.

This sequence was found in a human donor who received a COVID-19 vaccine. Here the sequenced sample was CD4+ T cells from blood, cultured in vitro, taken before SARS-CoV-2 vaccination. The chain was built from TRBV30 and TRBJ1-3, with no D gene named confidently. The CDR3 protein is CAWSVRSGNTIYF. The DNA reads TGTGCCTGGAGTGTTCGCAGCGGAAACACCATATATTTT.